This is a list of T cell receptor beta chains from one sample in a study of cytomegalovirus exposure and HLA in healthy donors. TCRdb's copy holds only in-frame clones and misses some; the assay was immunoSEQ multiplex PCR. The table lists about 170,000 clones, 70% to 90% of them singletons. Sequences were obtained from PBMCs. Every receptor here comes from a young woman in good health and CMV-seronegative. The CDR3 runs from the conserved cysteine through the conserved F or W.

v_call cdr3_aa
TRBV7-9 CASSLARKPSEGYTF
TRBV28 CASSLQEFEFAAVPGIEFGDTQYF
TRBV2 CASSAVGRSQPQHF
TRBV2 CASSEIGQANNEQFF
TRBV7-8 CASSWGTGEGQPQHF
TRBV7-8 CASSLVGASGANVLTF
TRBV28 CASRQDRGYQPQHF
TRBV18 CASSPPPQQGVTEAFF
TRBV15 CATSRDRSYEQYF
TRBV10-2 CASGGGANSYNEQFF
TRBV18 CASIGFDLRDSWSGELFF
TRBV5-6 CASSGALGQILLGPYEQYF
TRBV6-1 CASSSQGAVNEQFF
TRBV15 CATSPRESGFYEQYF
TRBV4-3 CASSQGTGAQETQYF
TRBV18 CASSQDRVKTEAFF
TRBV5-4 CASSRDSGTYNEQFF
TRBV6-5 CASSDSLDYEQYF
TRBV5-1 CASRGTGGSGPTDTQYF
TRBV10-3 CAISDQGYEQYF
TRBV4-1 CASSLSGTGVNEQFF
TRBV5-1 CASSWEGGYQETQYF
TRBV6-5 CASSYSRDRRNIQYF
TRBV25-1 CASSVAGGPLGEQFF
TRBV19 CASSPDRVVAEAFF
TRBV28 CASSFGQRGQETQYF
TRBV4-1 CASSPRGRTPTTNEKLFF
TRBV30 CAWKRQEEQYF
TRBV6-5 CASSSGGSSNQPQHF
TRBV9 CASSVETGGRNEQFF
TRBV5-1 CASSLGTSPNTGELFF
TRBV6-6 CASAKTGGEKLFF
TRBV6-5 CASSRGGFEQYF
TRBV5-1 CASSLGGGSTDTQYF
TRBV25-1 CASTDMNQEKLFF
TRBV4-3 CASSQDGSDRGYTEAFF
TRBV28 CASRIPQGDLYGYTF
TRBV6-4 CASSGVTGELFF
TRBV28 CASLKGLAWNEQFF
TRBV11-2 CASSSRAGLIYEQYF
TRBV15 CATTLQGAGETQYF
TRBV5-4 CASSPGGVAANTGELFF
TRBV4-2 CASSQTGLADTGELFF
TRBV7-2 CASSLARNTETQYF
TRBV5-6 CASSLRGLSYEQYF
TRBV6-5 CASSQLAGVLYEQYF
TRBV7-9 CASRNQGSGTDTQYF
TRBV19 CATSPDRDYGYTF
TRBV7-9 CASTRTDSEQFF
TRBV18 CASSPGLNYGYTF
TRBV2 CASEKGRNEQFF
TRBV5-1 CASSLWDRPYEQYF
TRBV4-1 CASKQFGINENEQFF
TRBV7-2 CASSSHRGVGDTQYF
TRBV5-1 CASSLVPGEVTGVYPSSYNEQFF
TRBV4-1 CASSQDYSSYEQYF
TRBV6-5 CASRRGVTGPETQYF
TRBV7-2 CASSSGDSYNEQFF
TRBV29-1 CSVVLAGDYNEQFF
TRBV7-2 CASSLQGLAKGATRDTQYF